This TCR beta chain was found in a study of blood T cells in healthy people across ages. As for the study in general: In model experiments, template switching was able to capture about one barcoded beta molecule for every two T cells that were present. Study-level findings and limits: Correlation between TCR beta diversity and naive T cell percentage was strong.

Germline lookup yields CDR1 MDHEN and CDR2 SYDVKM. The CDR3 is 13 amino acids. The V end was cut by 6 bases, the J end by 4 bases, with 11 bases between. A second PCR, run for roughly 7 to 11 cycles, used a sample-barcoded 5' primer plus a J-beta primer mix. Using its own MiXCR run on the 5' RACE reads, TCRdb lists one record per CDR3 protein. The sample includes roughly 1.6 million distinct CDR3 sequences, around 36% of them seen just once. As concerns this clonotype: Antigen unknown.

Sequenced input: blood. The receptor comes from a woman in her 30s in good health. The gene calls are TRBV28 and TRBJ2-3; D ambiguous. CDR3 sequence (DNA): TGTGCCAGCAGCCCCGACCTGGCAGATACGCAGTATTTT. Amino acids: CASSPDLADTQYF.